This TCR beta chain was observed in a study of T cells expressing NK-cell markers. For the study at large: Investigators obtained TCR beta repertoires from sorted CD3+CD56+NKG2C+, CD3+CD56+NKG2C- and CD3+CD56-NKG2C+ T cells. Study conclusions and caveats: Evidence did not settle whether expanded NKG2C+ T cell clones targeted HCMV.

CDR3 length: 17 residues. Regarding this clonotype: Its antigen is unidentified.

For each CDR3 protein, TCRdb gives one entry from its re-call of the 5' RACE reads, without DNA. The sample totals 550,000 or so distinct CDR3 sequences. This TCR was sampled from a man younger than 35 in good health. Specimen: blood T cells: a sorted CD56 or NKG2C T cell subset, CD4+ or CD8+ T cells, or bulk PBMC T cells (not recorded which). This chain joins TRBV12-3 or TRBV12-4 and TRBJ1-3; TCRdb names TRBD1, which stays unverified in the absence of DNA. CDR3 loop: CASSLARGAPGRNTIYF.